The table lists the clone carrying this T cell receptor beta chain with a few counts. From RNA transcripts, TCR beta CDR3 regions were amplified. The primer set for the first-round RT-PCR of the TCR CDR3 was HTBI. Each CDR3 protein is one row after TCRdb ran MiXCR on the multiplex PCR reads. The table lists some 490,000 distinct CDR3 sequences, approximately 22% of them singletons. The entry originates in a study of T cells in Graves' hyperthyroidism and ophthalmopathy. Germline trimming cut 4 bases from V and 6 bases from J; bases unmatched to any gene: 6. The CDR3 totals 15 residues. Germline lookup yields CDR1 LGHDT and CDR2 YNNKEL (reference sequence).

The J gene is TRBJ2-2, the V gene TRBV3-1; 9 bases are a match to TRBD2. Sequences were obtained from blood. The TCR sequence derives from a woman between 70 and 85 years old with Graves' ophthalmopathy. The CDR3 bases are TGTGCCAGCAGCCCCCGGACTAGCGCGGCCGGGGAGCTGTTTTTT. Its translation: CASSPRTSAAGELFF.